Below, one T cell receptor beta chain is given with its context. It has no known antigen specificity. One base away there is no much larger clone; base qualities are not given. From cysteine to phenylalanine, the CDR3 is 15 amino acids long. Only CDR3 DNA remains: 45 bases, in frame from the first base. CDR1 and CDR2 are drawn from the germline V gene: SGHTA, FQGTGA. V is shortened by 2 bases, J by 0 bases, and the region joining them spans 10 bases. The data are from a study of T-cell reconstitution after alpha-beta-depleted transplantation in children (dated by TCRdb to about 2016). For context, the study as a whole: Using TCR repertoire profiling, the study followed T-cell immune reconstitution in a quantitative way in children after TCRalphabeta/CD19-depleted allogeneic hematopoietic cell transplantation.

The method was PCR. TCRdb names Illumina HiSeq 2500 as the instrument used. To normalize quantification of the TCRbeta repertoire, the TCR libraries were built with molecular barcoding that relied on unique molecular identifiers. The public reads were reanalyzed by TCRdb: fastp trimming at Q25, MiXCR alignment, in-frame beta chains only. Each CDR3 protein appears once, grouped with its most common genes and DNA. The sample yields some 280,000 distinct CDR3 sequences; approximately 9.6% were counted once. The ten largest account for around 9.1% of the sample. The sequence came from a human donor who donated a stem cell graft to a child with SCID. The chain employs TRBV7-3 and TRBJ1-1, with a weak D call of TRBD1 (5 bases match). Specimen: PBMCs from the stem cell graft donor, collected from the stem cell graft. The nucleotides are TGTGCCAGCAGCTTAGATGGAGGGGTGAACACTGAAGCTTTCTTT. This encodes CASSLDGGVNTEAFF.